By share, the clone carrying this T cell receptor (beta chain) counts as medium-sized. Its target is unknown. TRB rearrangements spanning V, D and J were amplified using mixed TRB-A/B primers. TCRdb re-called the multiplex PCR reads through MiXCR, storing one row per CDR3 protein. The data show over 3,500 distinct CDR3 sequences, under 30% seen once. This sample was taken from a study of T cell repertoires in aging, cancer and after chemotherapy. Study-level information: Patients with glioblastoma brain tumors were sampled before and after temozolomide-based therapy. Findings and caveats of the study: Healthy donors lost TCR diversity with age mainly through richness, cancer patients through richness and evenness. In each cancer cohort, median generation probability increased across chemotherapy, suggesting thymic output rebounded.

Germline V gene lookup returns CDR1 MNHEY and CDR2 SVGAGI. V lost 4 bases to trimming and J lost 3 bases; unmatched junction nucleotides: 3. The CDR3 spans 13 residues. TCR beta rearrangements were amplified from peripheral blood genomic DNA. This sequence originates from a human donor with a solid tumor. V usage is TRBV6-5 and J usage is TRBJ2-7; 7 nucleotides line up with TRBD2. Sequencing used blood. The CDR3 loop is CASSSWTSYEQYF. CDR3 coding DNA: TGTGCCAGCAGTTCGTGGACTAGCTACGAGCAGTACTTC.